This T cell receptor (beta chain) was observed in a study of blood T cell repertoires in COVID-19. As for the study in general: COVID-19 samples from acute and convalescent phases originated in the United States, Italy and Spain. T cells, B-cell-depleted T cells, or PBMCs supplied cDNA or gDNA.

In the study's own analysis: Estimation of nucleated cell counts relied on the amplification of reference gene primers. TCRdb's table, derived via immunoSEQ multiplex PCR, lists solely in-frame clones and lacks some. V, J and clone size reflect that table, while D and trimming were determined from the DNA. The data contain some 270,000 clones, more than 75% of them seen just once; the ten biggest clones take up about 1.6%. V lost 5 bases and J 0 bases, leaving 19 bases between the germline ends. Looked up from germline, CDR1 is MNHEY and CDR2 is SMNVEV (reference sequence). This CDR3 region has 17 residues.

The V and J genes are TRBV27 and TRBJ1-2, with TRBD1 as a possible D gene (6 bases). The sample consisted of peripheral blood. This receptor was identified in a woman aged 60-75 years who had recovered from COVID-19. CDR3 in amino acids: CASSPWGGITSNYGYTF. CDR3 bases: TGTGCCAGCAGTCCTTGGGGGGGCATCACCTCTAACTATGGCTACACCTTC.